This TCR beta chain was identified in a study of blood T cells in healthy people across ages (dated by TCRdb to between 2015 and 2016). Background for the entire study: In model experiments, template switching captured about one uniquely barcoded TCR beta cDNA molecule for every two T cells. The study analyzed two additional independent replicas of 1 million unique cDNA reads from the same blood draw for two donors, one aged 18 to 30 and one aged 80 or older. Using deep sequencing normalized with unique cDNA molecular identifiers, the study measured how TCR beta repertoire diversity changes with age. Four age groups were formed from the donors: young (average roughly 15 years), middle-aged (approximately 39), aged (around 68) and long-lived (approximately 80). To avoid experimental bias, donors of different ages were spread randomly across the sequencing lanes. Broad study findings and their caveats: A strong correlation was found between observed TCR beta diversity and the percentage of naive T cells measured by flow cytometry. Estimates of total diversity from one million sequenced T cells were regarded as lower bounds and underestimates. Compared with the aged group, more naive CD4+ T cells, fewer expanded clones and increased TCR diversity were shown by the long-lived group, suggesting age selection. Conclusive comparison of naive and antigen-experienced compartments was prevented by the profiling of bulk unsorted PBMCs. The CMV infection status of donors was not known, potentially confounding age-related changes in expanded clonotypes. Observed TCR beta diversity per million T cells fell roughly linearly with age, and a significant reduction was already apparent by age roughly 40.

The protocol used for the library was 5' RACE. This sample was sequenced with an Illumina HiSeq 2500. A second PCR of about 7 to 12 cycles was run with a J-beta primer mix and a sample-barcoded 5' primer. Each TCR beta cDNA molecule received a unique molecular identifier from a template-switch 5' adaptor carrying 12 random nucleotides. Each sample yielded at least 3 million CDR3-containing paired-end reads. First-strand cDNA synthesis was performed from all RNA using the Mint cDNA synthesis kit, with priming by a TRBC-specific oligonucleotide. Following uracil-DNA glycosylase treatment, all cDNA underwent a first 18-cycle PCR with the universal primers M1SS and BC2_uni_R. Per the original workflow: Each sample was normalized by randomly selecting 1 million high-quality reads, each carrying a distinct molecular identifier. Instead of being binned into consensus sequences, reads that shared molecular identifiers were thrown out. MiTCR, run with a Q25 quality threshold and the strictest error-elimination algorithm, handled CDR3 identification, clonotype clustering and error correction. A nonparametric unseen species model with Euler transformation was used to estimate a lower bound on total TCR beta diversity. TCRdb applied fastp at Q25 and MiXCR to the public reads, then kept only in-frame beta chains. CDR3 protein duplicates are merged, each entry listing the most common genes and DNA. TCRdb assigned the V and J calls; the authors' analysis was not used. The sample table contains approximately 360,000 distinct CDR3 sequences; only one count was recorded for about half of them. Of the sample, under 65% is held by the ten largest clones.

V trim: 5 bases; J trim: 4 bases; unmatched bases: 9. The CDR1 and CDR2 encoded by the germline V gene are SGHTA and FQGNSA. Spanning cysteine to phenylalanine, the CDR3 consists of 16 amino acids. Only the CDR3 DNA stays, 48 bases, in frame from base 1. The approximately 40 donors, aged roughly 6 to 90 years, were systemically healthy Caucasian individuals from Russia. About 9.6 milliliters of peripheral blood were collected from each donor into EDTA-treated Vacutainer tubes. Ficoll-Paque density-gradient centrifugation was used to isolate PBMCs, with at least 6.5 million obtained per sample. Total RNA, at least 6 micrograms per sample, was extracted from PBMCs with Trizol reagent. Naive CD45RAhigh/CD27high T cell percentages were measured by flow cytometry on a PBMC aliquot from every donor. A word on this clonotype: The clone's antigen remains unknown. No qualities accompany the bases; no much larger clone lies one base away.

This receptor was identified in a man aged 60-69 years in good health. The sequenced material came from blood. Recombination joined TRBV7-2 with TRBJ2-3; TRBD2 aligns with 10 central bases. The CDR3 is CASSPLGSGRADTQYF. Read as DNA, the sequence is TGTGCCAGCAGCCCGCTGGGGAGCGGGAGGGCAGATACGCAGTATTTT.